This T cell receptor beta chain was documented in a study of blood T cell repertoires in COVID-19. Study-level information: The cDNA or gDNA used as material had been derived from T cells, B-cell-depleted T cells, or PBMCs.

Authors' methods: Amplification from reference gene primers served as the basis for estimated nucleated cell counts. TCRdb keeps only in-frame clones here, not all; method: immunoSEQ multiplex PCR. The V and J calls and clone size were taken over from that table, and D and trimming were inferred from the DNA. The sample includes nearly 80,000 clones, around nine tenths of them seen just once. In germline, CDR1 is LNHDA, CDR2 SQIVND (reference sequence). J lost 2 bases, V lost 6 bases, and 7 bases had no gene match. CDR3 length equals 15 residues. This receptor was identified in a woman over 75 with active or convalescent COVID-19. The V gene is TRBV19, the J gene TRBJ1-2, with TRBD1 matching over 9 bases. The specimen sequenced was peripheral blood. Here the CDR3 DNA reads TGTGCCAGTAGCAGAGACAGGGGGACGAACTATGGCTACACCTTC. Translating it yields CASSRDRGTNYGYTF. The whole variable domain, filled in from reference TRBV19 and TRBJ1-2, reads DGGITQSPKYLFRKEGQNVTLSCEQNLNHDAMYWYRQDPGQGLRLIYYSQIVNDFQKGDIAEGYSVSREKKESFPLTVTSAQKNPTAFYLCASSRDRGTNYGYTFGSGTRLTVV.